This T cell receptor (beta chain) was profiled in a study of cytomegalovirus exposure and HLA in healthy donors. Researchers ran the PCR with 60 Vbeta and 13 Jbeta primers. Assay: immunoSEQ multiplex PCR; the TCRdb copy retains only in-frame clones and omits some. The sample comprises around 150,000 clones, under 85% of which are singletons, and about 1.3% rests with the top ten. Study conclusions and caveats: It emerged from a later analysis that several of the most significant clusters appeared to be linked to common viral pathogens. Most of the TCR beta V segments (in an earlier analysis) were productive either about 87% or about 30% of the time. Solely CMV serostatus was available to characterize immune exposure.

The CDR3 is 16 residues long. V was pared by 2 bases and J by 7 bases, with 11 bases of the junction left unmatched. CDR1 and CDR2 from the germline V gene are GTSNPN and SVGIG (reference sequence). Concerning this clone itself: Its antigen remains unknown.

This receptor was identified in a woman in her twenties or thirties in good health and CMV-seronegative. The sequencing input was PBMCs. The V gene is TRBV30, the J gene TRBJ1-4; 9 bases align to TRBD1. CDR3 DNA sequence: TGTGCCTGGAGTCCTCCAACAGGGGGCGCGTTTGAAAAACTGTTTTTT. The encoded protein is CAWSPPTGGAFEKLFF.